Each of the 8 T cell receptor beta chains below was sequenced from the same sample in a study of cytomegalovirus exposure and HLA in healthy donors (dated by TCRdb to between 2016 and 2019). Libraries were made using the immunoSEQ multiplex PCR assay. For the multiplex PCR, a mixture combining 60 forward primers for TCR Vbeta segments and 13 reverse primers for TCR Jbeta segments was used. TCRdb carries this immuneACCESS record with in-frame sequences only. Its versions omit some clonotypes, under half of them owing to an unresolved V gene in the studies checked, with the rest unexplained. The sample table shows 100,000 to 150,000 clones, and less than 80% are seen once. The top ten clonotypes cover 9.5% to 13% of the sample. The sample taken for sequencing was PBMCs. The receptor set was obtained from a woman aged 45-59 years in good health and CMV-seropositive.

The chain is built from TRBV4-2 and TRBJ2-1; 16 bases are shared with TRBD2. V gave up 3 bases and J gave up 8 bases; unmatched junction bases: 10. The CDR3 covers 18 residues. CDR1 LGHNA and CDR2 YNFKEQ come from the germline V gene. CDR3 sequence reads: CASSQATGLAGGPDEQFF. CDR3 DNA sequence: TGTGCCAGCAGCCAGGCTACGGGACTAGCGGGGGGGCCCGATGAGCAGTTCTTC.

The V and J genes are TRBV7-8 and TRBJ1-3; a possible D gene is TRBD1 (6 bases). The ends were cut back, 1 base at V and 0 bases at J, with 7 bases in the middle. This CDR3 contains 15 residues. CDR1 and CDR2 (germline): SGHVS, FQNEAQ. CDR3 residues: CASSLGRGSGNTIYF. CDR3 bases: TGTGCCAGCAGCTTAGGCAGGGGCTCTGGAAACACCATATATTTT.

CDR3 sequence: CASSRGQGVTSSYEQYF. CDR3 DNA sequence: TGTGCCAGCAGCAGGGGACAGGGAGTCACCTCCTCCTACGAGCAGTACTTC. The chain recombines TRBV5-4 with TRBJ2-7; 9 bases agree with TRBD1. V lost 4 bases to trimming and J lost 0 bases; unmatched junction nucleotides: 11. The CDR3 has 17 amino acids. Germline CDR1 is SGHNT and CDR2 is YYREEE (reference sequence).

The chain joins TRBV27 to TRBJ2-7; 7 bases map to TRBD1. After removal of 5 bases from V and 6 bases from J, the junction contained 10 bases not matched to a gene. Per the germline V gene, CDR1 is MNHEY and CDR2 is SMNVEV (reference sequence). This CDR3 is 14 amino acids long. CDR3 DNA: TGTGCCAGCAGTCTAGGGGGCCCTGGGGGCGAGCAGTACTTC. It encodes CASSLGGPGGEQYF.

The sample holds one count of this clone. The chain has TRBV19 and TRBJ2-7; 10 bases are a match to TRBD1. The length of the CDR3 is 15 residues. The ends lost 5 bases at V and 6 bases at J; junction bases unmatched: 10. Germline V gene sequence: CDR1 LNHDA, CDR2 SQIVND (reference sequence). The chain's CDR3 is CASSPRQGAQGEQYF. CDR3 nucleotides: TGTGCCAGTAGTCCGAGACAGGGGGCGCAGGGCGAGCAGTACTTC.

The rearrangement links TRBV18 to TRBJ2-1; a possible D gene is TRBD1 (6 bases). The CDR3 totals 15 residues. Trimming took 2 bases from V and 8 from J, leaving 16 bases between them. Germline CDR1 reads KGHSH; CDR2 reads LQKENI. DNA for the CDR3: TGTGCCAGCTCACCAGACAGGTGGTCGGACGATGAGCAGTTCTTC. Its protein product is CASSPDRWSDDEQFF.

The CDR3 DNA sequence: TGTGCCAGCAGCCCAATCCCAGATACGCAGTATTTT. This encodes CASSPIPDTQYF. The chain employs TRBV14 and TRBJ2-3; the D is unclear. Germline loops: CDR1 SGHDN, CDR2 FVKESK. CDR3 length: 12 amino acids. V lost 4 bases and J lost 4, with 6 bases in between.

This rearrangement joins TRBV6-5 to TRBJ1-4; D perhaps matches TRBD1 (6 bases). V lost 3 bases and J lost 5, with 16 bases in between. The CDR3 sequence is 16 residues long. Per the germline V gene, CDR1 is MNHEY and CDR2 is SVGAGI. The CDR3 DNA reads as TGTGCCAGCAGTTATGGGGAGACAGGCAAAAATGAAAAACTGTTTTTT. Residues: CASSYGETGKNEKLFF.